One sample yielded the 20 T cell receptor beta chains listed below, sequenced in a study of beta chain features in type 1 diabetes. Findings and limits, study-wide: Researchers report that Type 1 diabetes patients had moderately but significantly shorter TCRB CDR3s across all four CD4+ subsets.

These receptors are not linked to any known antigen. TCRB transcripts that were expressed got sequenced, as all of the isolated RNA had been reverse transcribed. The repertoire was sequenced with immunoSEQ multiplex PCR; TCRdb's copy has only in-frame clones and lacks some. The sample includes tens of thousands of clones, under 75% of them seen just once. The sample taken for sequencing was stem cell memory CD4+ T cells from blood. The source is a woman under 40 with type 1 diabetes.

The CDR3 nucleotides read TGTGCCAGCAGGGGGGGAAGAGGCGACACCGGGGAGCTGTTTTTT. Amino acids: CASRGGRGDTGELFF. This chain links TRBV6-6 with TRBJ2-2, with D possibly TRBD2 on 6 matching bases. The CDR3 covers 15 residues. CDR1 MNHNY and CDR2 SVGAGI come from the germline V gene (reference sequence). V lost 6 bases to trimming and J lost 3 bases, with 14 bases between them.

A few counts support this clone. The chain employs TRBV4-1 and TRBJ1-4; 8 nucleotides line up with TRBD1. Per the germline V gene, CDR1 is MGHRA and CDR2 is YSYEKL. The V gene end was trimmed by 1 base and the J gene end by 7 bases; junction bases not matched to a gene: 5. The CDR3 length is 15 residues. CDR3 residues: CASSQGDRGLEKLFF. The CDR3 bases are TGCGCCAGCAGCCAAGGAGACAGGGGACTTGAAAAACTGTTTTTT.

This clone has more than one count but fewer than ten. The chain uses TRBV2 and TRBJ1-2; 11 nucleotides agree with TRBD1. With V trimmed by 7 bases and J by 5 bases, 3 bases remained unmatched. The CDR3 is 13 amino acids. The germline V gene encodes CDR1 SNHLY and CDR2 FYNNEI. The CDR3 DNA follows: TGTGCCAGCACGGGGACAGGGGGTTATGGCTACACCTTC. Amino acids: CASTGTGGYGYTF.

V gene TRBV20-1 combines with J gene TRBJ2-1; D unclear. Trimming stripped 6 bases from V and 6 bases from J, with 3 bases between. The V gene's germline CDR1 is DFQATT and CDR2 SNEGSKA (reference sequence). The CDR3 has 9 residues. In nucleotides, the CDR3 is TGCAGTGCCGTCAATGAGCAGTTCTTC. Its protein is CSAVNEQFF.

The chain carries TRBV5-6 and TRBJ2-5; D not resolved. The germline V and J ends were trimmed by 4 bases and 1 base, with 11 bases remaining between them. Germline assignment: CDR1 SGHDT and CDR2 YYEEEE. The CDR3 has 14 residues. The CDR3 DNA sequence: TGTGCCAGCAGCAACATGCAATCCCAAGAGACCCAGTACTTC. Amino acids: CASSNMQSQETQYF.

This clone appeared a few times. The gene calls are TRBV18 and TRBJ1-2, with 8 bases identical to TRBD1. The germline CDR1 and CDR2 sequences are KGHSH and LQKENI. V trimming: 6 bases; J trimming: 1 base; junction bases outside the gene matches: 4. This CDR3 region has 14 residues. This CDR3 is CASSQTGGNYGYTF. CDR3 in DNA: TGTGCCAGCTCCCAAACAGGGGGTAACTATGGCTACACCTTC.

CDR3 DNA sequence: TGTGCCAGCAGCCTAAGGACAGCCGCGAACACCGGGGAGCTGTTTTTT. This translates into CASSLRTAANTGELFF. This sequence joins TRBV14 and TRBJ2-2; perhaps TRBD1 as D (6 bases). This CDR3 comprises 16 residues. CDR1 is SGHDN and CDR2 is FVKESK in the germline V gene. The V end was cut by 4 bases, the J end by 0 bases, with 12 bases between. The complete variable domain, with remaining parts taken from reference TRBV14 and TRBJ2-2, reads EAGVTQFPSHSVIEKGQTVTLRCDPISGHDNLYWYRRVMGKEIKFLLHFVKESKQDESGMPNNRFLAERTGGTYSTLKVQPAELEDSGVYFCASSLRTAANTGELFFGEGSRLTVL.

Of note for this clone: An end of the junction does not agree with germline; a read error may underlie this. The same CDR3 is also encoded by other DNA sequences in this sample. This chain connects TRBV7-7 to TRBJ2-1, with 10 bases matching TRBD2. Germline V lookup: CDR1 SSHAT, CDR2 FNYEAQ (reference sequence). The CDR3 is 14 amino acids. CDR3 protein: CASSLAGGNNEQFF. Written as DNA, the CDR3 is TGTGCTAGCAGCTTAGCGGGAGGAAACAATGAGCAGTTCTTC.

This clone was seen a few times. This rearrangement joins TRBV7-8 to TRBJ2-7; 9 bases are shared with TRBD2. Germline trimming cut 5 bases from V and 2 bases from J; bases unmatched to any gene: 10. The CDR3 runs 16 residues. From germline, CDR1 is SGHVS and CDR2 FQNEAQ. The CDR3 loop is CASSPPQGLAPYEQYF. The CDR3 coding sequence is TGTGCCAGCAGCCCCCCCCAAGGACTAGCGCCCTACGAGCAGTACTTC.

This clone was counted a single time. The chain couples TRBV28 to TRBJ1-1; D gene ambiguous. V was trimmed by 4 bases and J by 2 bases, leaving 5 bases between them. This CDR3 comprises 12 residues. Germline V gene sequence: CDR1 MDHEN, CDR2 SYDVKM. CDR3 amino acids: CASSYRNTEAFF. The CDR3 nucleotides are TGTGCCAGCAGTTATAGAAACACTGAAGCTTTCTTT.

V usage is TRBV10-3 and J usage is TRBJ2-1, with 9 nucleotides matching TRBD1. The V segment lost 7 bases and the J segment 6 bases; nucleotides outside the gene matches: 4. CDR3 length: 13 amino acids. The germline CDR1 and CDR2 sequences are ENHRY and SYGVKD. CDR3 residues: CAITDRGGNEQFF. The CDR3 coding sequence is TGTGCCATCACGGACAGGGGTGGCAATGAGCAGTTCTTC.

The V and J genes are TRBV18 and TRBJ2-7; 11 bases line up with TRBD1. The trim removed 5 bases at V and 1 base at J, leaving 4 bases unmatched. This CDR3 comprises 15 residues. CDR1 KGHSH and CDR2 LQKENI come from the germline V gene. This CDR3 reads CASSDGQGASYEQYF. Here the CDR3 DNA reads TGTGCCAGCTCAGACGGACAGGGGGCATCCTACGAGCAGTACTTC.

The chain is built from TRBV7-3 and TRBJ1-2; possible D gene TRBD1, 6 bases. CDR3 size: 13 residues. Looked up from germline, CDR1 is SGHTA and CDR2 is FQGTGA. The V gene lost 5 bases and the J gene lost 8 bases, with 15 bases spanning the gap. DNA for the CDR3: TGTGCCAGCAGCATCTACAGGGTGGAAGGCTACACCTTC. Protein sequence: CASSIYRVEGYTF.

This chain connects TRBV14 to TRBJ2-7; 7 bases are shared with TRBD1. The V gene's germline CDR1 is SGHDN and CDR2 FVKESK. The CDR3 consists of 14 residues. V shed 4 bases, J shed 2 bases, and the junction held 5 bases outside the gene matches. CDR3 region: CASSPRQGTYEQYF. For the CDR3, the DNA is TGTGCCAGCAGCCCCCGACAGGGAACCTACGAGCAGTACTTC.

CDR3 bases: TGTGCCAGCCAAGACAGGGCCCACTCCTACGAGCAGTACTTC. As protein: CASQDRAHSYEQYF. This rearrangement joins TRBV6-5 to TRBJ2-7; TRBD1 aligns across 7 bases. This CDR3 is built from 14 residues. CDR1 is MNHEY and CDR2 is SVGAGI in the germline V gene. V was pared by 8 bases and J by 0 bases, with 7 bases of the junction left unmatched.

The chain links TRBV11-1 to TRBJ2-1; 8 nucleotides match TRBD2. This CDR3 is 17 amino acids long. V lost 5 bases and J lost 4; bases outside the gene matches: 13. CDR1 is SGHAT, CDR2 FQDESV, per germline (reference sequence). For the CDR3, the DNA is TGTGCCAGCAGCCCCCGGGGAGCGGGAGATGGGTACAATGAGCAGTTCTTC. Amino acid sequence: CASSPRGAGDGYNEQFF.

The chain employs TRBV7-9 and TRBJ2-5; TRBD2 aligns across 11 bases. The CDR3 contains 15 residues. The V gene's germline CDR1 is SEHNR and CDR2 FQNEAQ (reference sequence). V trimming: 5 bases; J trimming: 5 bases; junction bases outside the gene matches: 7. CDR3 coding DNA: TGTGCCAGCAGCACTACTAGCGGGAGCCAGGAGACCCAGTACTTC. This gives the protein CASSTTSGSQETQYF.

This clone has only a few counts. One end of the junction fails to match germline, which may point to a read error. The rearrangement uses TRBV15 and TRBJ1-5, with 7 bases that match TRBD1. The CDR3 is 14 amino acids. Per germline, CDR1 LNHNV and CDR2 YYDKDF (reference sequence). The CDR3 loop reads CAPIRRTGSQPQHF. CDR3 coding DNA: TGCGCTCCCATCCGTCGGACAGGCAGCCAGCCCCAGCATTTT.

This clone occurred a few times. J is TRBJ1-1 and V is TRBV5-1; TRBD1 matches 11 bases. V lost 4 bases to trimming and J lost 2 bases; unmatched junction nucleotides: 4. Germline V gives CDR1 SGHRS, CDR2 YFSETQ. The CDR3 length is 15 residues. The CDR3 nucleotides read TGCGCCAGCAGCCCGAGGACAGGGGGCAACACTGAAGCTTTCTTT. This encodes CASSPRTGGNTEAFF.

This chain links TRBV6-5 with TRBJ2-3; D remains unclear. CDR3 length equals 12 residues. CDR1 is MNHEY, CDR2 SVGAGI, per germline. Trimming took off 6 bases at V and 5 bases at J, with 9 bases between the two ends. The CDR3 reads CASSHNRDTQYF. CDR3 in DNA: TGTGCCAGCAGCCACAACAGAGATACGCAGTATTTT.